The clone carrying this T cell receptor beta chain was recorded many times. The sample is drawn from a study of molecular identifiers for immune sequencing clone quantification. One entry per CDR3 protein results from TCRdb running MiXCR on the PCR reads. The sample yields under 600,000 distinct CDR3 sequences, about 25% seen once. With V trimmed by 6 bases and J by 5 bases, 9 bases remained unmatched. The CDR3 runs to 15 residues. This sequence was found in a human donor in good health. Some libraries in this study had Jurkat cell RNA spiked in. The V gene is TRBV12-3 or TRBV12-4, the J gene TRBJ2-3, with 9 bases fitting TRBD2. Sequenced input: naive CD8+ T cells from blood, with Jurkat cell RNA spiked in. Subset reported: FACS-sorted CD8+CD4-CCR7+CD45RA+ naive T cells. The CDR3 loop is CASSPRLAGRDTQYF. Here the CDR3 DNA reads TGTGCCAGCAGCCCCAGGCTAGCGGGACGAGATACGCAGTATTTT.